The T cell receptor (beta chain) described here comes from a study of blood T cells in healthy people across ages. For the study at large: Researchers report that template switching captured about one barcoded beta molecule per two T cells.

Approximately 10 milliliters of peripheral blood were drawn from each donor into EDTA-treated tubes. Together with a sample-barcoded 5' primer, a J-beta primer mix was included in a second PCR lasting about 7 to 11 cycles. Each CDR3 protein gets one entry after TCRdb re-called the 5' RACE reads with MiXCR. The sample yields over a million distinct CDR3 sequences, 40% to 45% seen once. The CDR3 covers 17 residues. Germline CDR1 reads KGHDR; CDR2 reads SFDVKD. With 0 bases clipped from V and 0 bases from J, the junction kept 2 bases outside the gene matches. Input material: blood. The TCR was taken from a woman between 55 and 75 years old in good health. This chain connects TRBV24-1 to TRBJ2-3; TRBD2 agrees at 10 bases. The CDR3 DNA reads as TGTGCCACCAGTGATTTGCAGACTAGCGGGAGCACAGATACGCAGTATTTT. This sequence encodes CATSDLQTSGSTDTQYF.